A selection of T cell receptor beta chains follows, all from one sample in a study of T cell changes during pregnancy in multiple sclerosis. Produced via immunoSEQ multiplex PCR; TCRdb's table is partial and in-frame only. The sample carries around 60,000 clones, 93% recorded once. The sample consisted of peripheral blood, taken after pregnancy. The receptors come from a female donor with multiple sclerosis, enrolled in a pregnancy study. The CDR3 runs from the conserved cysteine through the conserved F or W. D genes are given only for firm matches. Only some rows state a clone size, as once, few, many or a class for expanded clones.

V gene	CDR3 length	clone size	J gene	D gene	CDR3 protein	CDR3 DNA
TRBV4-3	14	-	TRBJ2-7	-	CASSQDYYSYEQYF	TGCGCCAGCAGCCAAGACTACTACTCCTACGAGCAGTACTTC
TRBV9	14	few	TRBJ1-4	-	CASSARQENEKLFF	TGTGCCAGCAGCGCTCGACAGGAGAATGAAAAACTGTTTTTT
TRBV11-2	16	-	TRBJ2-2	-	CASSFRALANTGELFF	TGTGCCAGCAGCTTTAGAGCACTTGCGAACACCGGGGAGCTGTTTTTT
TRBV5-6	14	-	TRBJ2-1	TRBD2	CASSSGLAVNEQFF	TGTGCCAGCAGCTCAGGACTAGCGGTCAATGAGCAGTTCTTC
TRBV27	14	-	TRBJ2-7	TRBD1	CASSSAGGFYEQYF	TGTGCCAGCAGTTCCGCAGGGGGCTTTTACGAGCAGTACTTC
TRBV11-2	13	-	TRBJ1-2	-	CASSLSGNYGYTF	TGTGCCAGCAGCTTGTCCGGGAACTATGGCTACACCTTC
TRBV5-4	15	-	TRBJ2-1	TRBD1	CASSLPGQGYNEQFF	TGTGCCAGCAGCTTGCCGGGACAGGGGTACAATGAGCAGTTCTTC
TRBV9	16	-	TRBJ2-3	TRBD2	CASSVSLAGGTDTQYF	TGTGCCAGCAGCGTATCACTAGCGGGGGGCACAGATACGCAGTATTTT
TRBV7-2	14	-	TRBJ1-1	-	CASSLGQLNTEAFF	TGTGCCAGCAGCCTTGGACAGCTGAACACTGAAGCTTTCTTT
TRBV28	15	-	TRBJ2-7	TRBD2	CASSLRAGGSYEQYF	TGTGCCAGCAGTTTAAGGGCGGGAGGATCATACGAGCAGTACTTC
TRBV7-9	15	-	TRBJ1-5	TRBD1	CASSSDRGFNQPQHF	TGTGCCAGCAGCTCGGACAGGGGCTTTAATCAGCCCCAGCATTTT
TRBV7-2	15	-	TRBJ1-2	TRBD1	CASSPSGGQNYGYTF	TGTGCCAGCAGCCCGTCTGGGGGACAGAACTATGGCTACACCTTC
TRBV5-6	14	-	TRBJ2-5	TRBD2	CASSGSGSEETQYF	TGTGCCAGCAGCGGTAGCGGGAGTGAAGAGACCCAGTACTTC
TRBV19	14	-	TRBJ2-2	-	CASSSRGRGGELFF	TGTGCCAGTAGTTCGAGGGGGCGGGGCGGGGAGCTGTTTTTT
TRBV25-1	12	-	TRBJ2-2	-	CASRTGTGELFF	TGTGCCAGCAGGACAGGTACCGGGGAGCTGTTTTTT
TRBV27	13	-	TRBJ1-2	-	CASSLDRSYGYTF	TGTGCCAGCAGTTTGGACAGATCCTATGGCTACACCTTC
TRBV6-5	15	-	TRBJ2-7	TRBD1	CASRARPGQGYEQYF	TGTGCCAGCAGGGCGCGGCCTGGACAGGGGTACGAGCAGTACTTC
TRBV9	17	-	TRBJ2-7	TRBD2	CASSVGATSGDSYEQYF	TGTGCCAGCAGCGTAGGTGCGACTAGCGGGGACAGCTACGAGCAGTACTTC
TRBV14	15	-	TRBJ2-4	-	CASSQDGASKNIQYF	TGTGCCAGCAGCCAAGATGGGGCCTCAAAAAACATTCAGTACTTC
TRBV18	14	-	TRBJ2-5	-	CASSPQGIRETQYF	TGTGCCAGCTCACCGCAGGGTATTCGGGAGACCCAGTACTTC
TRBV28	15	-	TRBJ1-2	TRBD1	CASSLLGGEGYGYTF	TGTGCCAGCAGTTTATTAGGGGGCGAGGGATACGGCTACACCTTC
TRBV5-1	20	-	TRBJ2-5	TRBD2	CASSVSLGLAGGRYQETQYF	TGCGCCAGTTCCGTAAGCCTTGGACTAGCGGGAGGGAGGTACCAAGAGACCCAGTACTTC
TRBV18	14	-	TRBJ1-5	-	CASSPIGGFQPQHF	TGTGCCAGCTCACCAATAGGCGGATTTCAGCCCCAGCATTTT
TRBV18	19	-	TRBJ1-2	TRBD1	CASSPQLLQGSTRISGYTF	TGTGCCAGCTCACCACAATTATTACAGGGGTCGACGCGGATCTCCGGCTACACCTTC
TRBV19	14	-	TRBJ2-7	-	CASSIGGTLNEQYF	TGTGCCAGTAGTATTGGCGGGACCCTCAACGAGCAGTACTTC
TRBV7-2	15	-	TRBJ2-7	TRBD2	CASSPAGGPVYEQYF	TGTGCCAGCAGTCCAGCGGGAGGGCCGGTCTACGAGCAGTACTTC
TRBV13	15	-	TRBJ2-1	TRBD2	CASSLRTSGGNEQFF	TGTGCCAGCAGCTTAAGGACTAGCGGGGGGAATGAGCAGTTCTTC
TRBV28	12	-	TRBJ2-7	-	CASRSGNYEQYF	TGTGCCAGCAGGAGCGGAAACTACGAGCAGTACTTC
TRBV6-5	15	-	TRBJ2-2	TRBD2	CASRRLAGGTGELFF	TGTGCCAGCAGGCGACTAGCGGGAGGGACCGGGGAGCTGTTTTTT
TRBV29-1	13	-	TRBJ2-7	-	CSVESQGSYEQYF	TGCAGCGTTGAAAGTCAGGGGTCCTACGAGCAGTACTTC
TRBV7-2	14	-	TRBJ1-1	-	CASSLEGLNTEAFF	TGTGCCAGCAGCTTGGAGGGGCTGAACACTGAAGCTTTCTTT
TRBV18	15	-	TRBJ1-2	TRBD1	CASSRPTGGPVGYTF	TGTGCCAGCTCACGTCCGACAGGGGGCCCGGTGGGCTACACCTTC
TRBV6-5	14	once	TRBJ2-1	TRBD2	CASRPGLAIGEQFF	TGTGCCAGCAGACCGGGACTAGCGATTGGGGAGCAGTTCTTC
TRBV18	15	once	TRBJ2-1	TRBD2	CASSPTSGTYNEQFF	TGTGCCAGCTCACCGACTAGCGGAACCTACAATGAGCAGTTCTTC
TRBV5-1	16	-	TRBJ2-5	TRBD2	CASSLLAGGPTREQYF	TGCGCCAGCAGCTTACTAGCGGGAGGCCCCACTAGAGAGCAGTACTTC
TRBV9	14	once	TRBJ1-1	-	CASSVVDRPTEAFF	TGTGCCAGCAGCGTAGTTGACAGGCCCACTGAAGCTTTCTTT
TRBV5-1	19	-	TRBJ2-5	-	CASSMSQPSLFRTGETQYF	TGCGCCAGCAGCATGTCCCAGCCGTCATTATTTCGCACGGGGGAGACCCAGTACTTC
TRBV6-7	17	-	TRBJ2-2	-	CASSYSTGGRDTGELFF	TGTGCCAGCAGTTACTCTACCGGGGGGCGGGACACCGGGGAGCTGTTTTTT
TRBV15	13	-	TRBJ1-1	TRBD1	CATSTEGATEAFF	TGTGCCACCAGCACAGAGGGGGCCACTGAAGCTTTCTTT
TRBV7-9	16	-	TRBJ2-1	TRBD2	CASSLGLAGFQSEQFF	TGTGCCAGCAGCTTAGGGCTAGCGGGATTTCAGAGTGAGCAGTTCTTC
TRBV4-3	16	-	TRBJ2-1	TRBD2	CASSQHLAVSYNEQFF	TGCGCCAGCAGCCAACATCTAGCGGTCTCCTACAATGAGCAGTTCTTC
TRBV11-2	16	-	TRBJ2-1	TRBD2	CASSRLAGGRRGEQFF	TGTGCCAGCAGCCGACTAGCGGGAGGTCGGAGGGGTGAGCAGTTCTTC
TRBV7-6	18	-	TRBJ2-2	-	CASSPSRGFNRNTGELFF	TGTGCCAGCAGCCCGTCTCGGGGTTTTAATAGGAACACCGGGGAGCTGTTTTTT
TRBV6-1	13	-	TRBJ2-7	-	CAARRPGIYEQYF	TGTGCCGCCCGACGACCCGGGATCTACGAGCAGTACTTC
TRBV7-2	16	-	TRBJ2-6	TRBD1	CARDRQGANGANVLTF	TGTGCCAGGGATCGACAGGGGGCGAATGGGGCCAACGTCCTGACTTTC
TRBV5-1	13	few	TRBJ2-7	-	CASSLVSSGEQYF	TGCGCCAGCAGCTTGGTGAGCAGCGGAGAGCAGTACTTC
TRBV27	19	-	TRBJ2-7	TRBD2	CASSQEVTSGRAAPYEQYF	TGTGCCAGCAGTCAGGAAGTGACTAGCGGGAGGGCCGCGCCTTACGAGCAGTACTTC
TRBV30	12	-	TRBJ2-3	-	CAWSVGGDTQYF	TGTGCCTGGAGTGTCGGAGGGGATACGCAGTATTTT
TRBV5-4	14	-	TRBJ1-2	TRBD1	CASSQDRVNYGYTF	TGTGCCAGCAGTCAGGACAGGGTTAACTATGGCTACACCTTC
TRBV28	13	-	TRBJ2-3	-	CASSFNNRGTQYF	TGTGCCAGCAGTTTCAATAATAGGGGTACGCAGTATTTT
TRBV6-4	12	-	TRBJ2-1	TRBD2	CASSGLAGEQFF	TGTGCCAGCAGTGGACTAGCGGGAGAGCAGTTCTTC